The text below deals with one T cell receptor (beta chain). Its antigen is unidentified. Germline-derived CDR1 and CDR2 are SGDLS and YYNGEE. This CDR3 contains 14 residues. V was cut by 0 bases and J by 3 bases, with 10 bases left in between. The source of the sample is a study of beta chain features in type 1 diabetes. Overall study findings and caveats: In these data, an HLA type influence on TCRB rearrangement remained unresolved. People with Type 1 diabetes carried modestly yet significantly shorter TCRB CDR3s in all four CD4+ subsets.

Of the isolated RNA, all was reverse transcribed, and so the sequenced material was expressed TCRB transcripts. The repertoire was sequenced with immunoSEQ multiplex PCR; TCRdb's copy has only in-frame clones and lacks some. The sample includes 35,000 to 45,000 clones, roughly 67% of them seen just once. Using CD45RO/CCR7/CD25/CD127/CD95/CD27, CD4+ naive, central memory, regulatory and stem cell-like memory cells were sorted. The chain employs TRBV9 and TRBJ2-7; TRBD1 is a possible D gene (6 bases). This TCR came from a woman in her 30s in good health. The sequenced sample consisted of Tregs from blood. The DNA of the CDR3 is TGTGCCAGCAGCGTAGGGGACACCGACTACGAGCAGTACTTC. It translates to CASSVGDTDYEQYF.